The source of this T cell receptor beta chain is a study of blood T cells in healthy people across ages. To note about this clonotype: Its antigen is unknown.

Study outcomes and limitations: Diversity estimates drawn from one million T cells were deemed underestimates.

The authors ran a second PCR of roughly 6 to 11 cycles using a sample-barcoded 5' primer and a J-beta primer mix. TCRdb re-analysed the 5' RACE reads in MiXCR, keeping a single row per CDR3 protein. The table has roughly 1,500,000 distinct CDR3 sequences, approximately 42% seen once. There are 13 residues in the CDR3. Germline lookup yields CDR1 SGHKS and CDR2 YYEKEE (reference sequence). The sequence came from a woman between 18 and 30 years old in good health. The rearrangement links TRBV5-5 to TRBJ2-4, with D unclear. The J call is uncertain, as TRBJ2-5 better fits the DNA end. Sequencing used blood. CDR3 DNA: TGTGCCAGCAGCTCATTCCCTGGAGAGACCCAGTACTTC. This sequence encodes CASSSFPGETQYF.